Following are 8 T cell receptor beta chains from one sample sequenced in a study of memory CD4+ T cells and cytomegalovirus serostatus (dated by TCRdb to 2018 to 2020). The library was built by means of the immunoSEQ multiplex PCR assay. Imported from immuneACCESS, the table was reduced by TCRdb to in-frame sequences with V and J called. These copies leave out some clones; in studies compared against another copy, an unresolved V gene accounts for under half, and the cause of the remainder is not known. In all, the sample holds about 56,000 clones, and over 80% of those were seen once. Over 0.35% of the sample belongs to the ten largest clones. Single viable CD3+CD4+CD8-CD45RO+ cells were sorted as memory CD4+ T cells on a FACSAria II. Sequenced sample: memory CD4+ T cells from blood. Receptors were obtained from an adult in good health and CMV-seronegative.

This chain links TRBV15 with TRBJ1-1, with D hard to call. The CDR3 has 15 residues. V lost 2 bases, J lost 6 bases, and 16 bases lay in between. Looked up from germline, CDR1 is LNHNV and CDR2 is YYDKDF (reference sequence). The CDR3 coding sequence is TGTGCCACCAGCAGACGCGATTTGGCCCTCTCTGAAGCTTTCTTT. Its protein is CATSRRDLALSEAFF. Supplemented by reference TRBV15 and TRBJ1-1, the full variable domain reads DAMVIQNPRYQVTQFGKPVTLSCSQTLNHNVMYWYQQKSSQAPKLLFHYYDKDFNNEADTPDNFQSRRPNTSFCFLDIRSPGLGDTAMYLCATSRRDLALSEAFFGQGTRLTVV.

V and J are TRBV6-5 and TRBJ1-2; 7 bases fit TRBD1. The CDR3 runs to 15 residues. Trimming at V came to 6 bases and at J to 4 bases, leaving 11 bases not matched to a gene. The germline V gene encodes CDR1 MNHEY and CDR2 SVGAGI. CDR3 residues: CASSSGGGQSYGYTF. The CDR3 bases are TGTGCCAGCAGCTCTGGGGGGGGACAGAGCTATGGCTACACCTTC.

The chain employs TRBV27 and TRBJ2-3, with 8 bases fitting TRBD2. Germline loops: CDR1 MNHEY, CDR2 SMNVEV (reference sequence). V trimming: 4 bases; J trimming: 2 bases; junction bases outside the gene matches: 14. The CDR3 loop spans 18 amino acids. CDR3 in DNA: TGTGCCAGCAGTTCAAGCCTCCGGGGGGGGGAAATCACAGATACGCAGTATTTT. Amino acid sequence: CASSSSLRGGEITDTQYF.

The V call is TRBV28, the J call TRBJ2-6, with D uncertain. The CDR3 is 15 residues long. Germline-derived CDR1 and CDR2 are MDHEN and SYDVKM. Trimming took 3 bases from V and 0 from J, leaving 6 bases between them. The CDR3 sequence is CASSLVHSGANVLTF. CDR3 bases: TGTGCCAGCAGTTTGGTCCACTCTGGGGCCAACGTCCTGACTTTC.

The chain is built from TRBV5-6 and TRBJ1-4; possible D gene TRBD1, 5 bases. V was pared by 8 bases and J by 4 bases, with 12 bases between. Germline V CDR1 and CDR2: SGHDT, YYEEEE. There are 13 residues in the CDR3. DNA for the CDR3: TGTGCCAGTCACCGGGACGGTAATGAAAAACTGTTTTTT. It encodes CASHRDGNEKLFF. Together with reference TRBV5-6 and TRBJ1-4, the CDR3 gives the full variable domain: DAGVTQSPTHLIKTRGQQVTLRCSPKSGHDTVSWYQQALGQGPQFIFQYYEEEERQRGNFPDRFSGHQFPNYSSELNVNALLLGDSALYLCASHRDGNEKLFFGSGTQLSVL.

This clone was observed a handful of times. This rearrangement joins TRBV7-9 to TRBJ2-3; 9 nucleotides align to TRBD2. V shed 5 bases, J shed 9 bases, and the junction held 12 bases outside the gene matches. Germline V lookup: CDR1 SEHNR, CDR2 FQNEAQ (reference sequence). The CDR3 runs to 15 residues. For the CDR3, the DNA is TGTGCCAGCAGCGATATGCGGGGGGGCCCGTGGACGCAGTATTTT. This codes for CASSDMRGGPWTQYF.

This clone came up once. CDR3 loop: CASSTRTGRVEAFF. The CDR3 DNA is TGTGCCAGCAGTACCAGGACAGGGAGGGTTGAAGCTTTCTTT. J is TRBJ1-1 and V is TRBV6-5, with 8 bases matching TRBD1. CDR3 length: 14 residues. V lost 5 bases and J lost 7; bases outside the gene matches: 9. Germline-derived CDR1 and CDR2 are MNHEY and SVGAGI.

The chain joins TRBV6-5 to TRBJ2-3; maybe TRBD1 (7 bases). CDR1 is MNHEY, CDR2 SVGAGI, per germline. This CDR3 contains 13 residues. V was trimmed by 6 bases and J by 4 bases, leaving 11 bases between them. The CDR3 nucleotides are TGTGCCAGCAGCGCGGGACAGCCAGATACGCAGTATTTT. It encodes CASSAGQPDTQYF.